Given below is one TCR beta chain in context. Its antigen is unidentified. Given a much more abundant clone one base away, this may be a read error. As the CDR3 is not closed by the conserved phenylalanine or tryptophan, this likely results from a read error. The data were taken from a study of regulatory T cells in long-lasting Graves disease. Findings and limits, study-wide: Patients whose Graves' disease persisted exhibited lower TCR diversity than those newly diagnosed. Study was limited to peripheral blood, excluding thyroid tissue.

V lost 6 bases and J lost 3; bases outside the gene matches: 10. CDR3 size: 15 residues. Germline CDR1 and CDR2: SNHLY and FYNNEI. For TCR beta, libraries came from iRepertoire HTBI primers and Arm-PCR of CDR3 regions. TCRdb re-derived calls from the multiplex PCR reads in MiXCR, one entry per CDR3 protein. The profile shows 360,000 or so distinct CDR3 sequences, around 15% of them singletons. Time point meaning: newly diagnosed GD, antithyroid drugs for less than 3 months. PBMCs provided the RNA from which the TCR library was made. Another study also made use of these data, one on T cells in Graves' hyperthyroidism and ophthalmopathy. According to that study: Pregnant or lactating patients were excluded, as were those with uncontrolled infection or other autoimmune disease. Most expanded thyroid clonotypes above 0.001 recurred in blood.

This TCR derives from a woman in her late teens or twenties with Graves disease. The V call is TRBV2, the J call TRBJ1-2, with 7 nucleotides matching TRBD1. Sequences were derived from peripheral blood mononuclear cells (PBMCs), sampled at new diagnosis, from a patient treated with antithyroid drugs. CDR3 amino acids: CASRIRQGWDYGYTL. The CDR3 DNA is TGTGCCAGCAGAATCCGACAGGGATGGGACTATGGCTACACCCTC.